This TCR beta chain was captured in a study of early T cells in non-severe SARS-CoV-2 infection. Study information: Unsorted whole-blood RNA was sequenced in bulk, leaving chains unpaired.

The J segment lost 5 bases and the V segment lost 6 bases, leaving 14 bases of the junction unmatched. Looked up from germline, CDR1 is MDHEN and CDR2 is SYDVKM. There are 16 residues in the CDR3. In the library, individual cDNA molecules carried attached unique molecular identifiers. Each CDR3 protein gets one entry after TCRdb re-called the 5' RACE reads with MiXCR. Counted here are around 33,000 distinct CDR3 sequences, about 6% occurring once; the ten biggest clones make up approximately 7.2%. Specimen: whole blood. The J gene is TRBJ1-2, the V gene TRBV28; 8 nucleotides agree with TRBD1. The receptor was derived from an adult who was a healthcare worker with PCR-confirmed SARS-CoV-2 infection or an uninfected control (not recorded which). CDR3 in amino acids: CASSRTGKADAYGYTF. CDR3 DNA: TGTGCCAGCAGCCGGACAGGGAAGGCCGACGCATATGGCTACACCTTC.